A selection of T cell receptor beta chains follows, all from one sample in a study of T-cell memory formation after mild COVID-19. Each CDR3 protein is one row after TCRdb ran MiXCR on the 5' RACE reads. Of 150,000 to 200,000 distinct CDR3 sequences detected, 16% appear once; the ten largest clones hold under 2.5%. Input material: PBMCs or a T cell subset sorted from them (not recorded which). These receptors all come from an adult woman who had mild COVID-19 (a few samples of this study predate the infection). Cell type and time point are not known. CDR3s include the opening cysteine and the closing phenylalanine or tryptophan. A D gene is named only where the DNA matches it firmly. The size field is filled for only some rows; it gives once, few, many or a size class.

clone_size,v_call,d_call,j_call,cdr3_aa,cdr3_nt
few,TRBV11-2,TRBD1,TRBJ2-7,CASSLGGWTGSSYEQYF,TGTGCCAGCAGCTTAGGAGGCTGGACAGGGAGCTCCTACGAGCAGTACTTC
many,TRBV30,-,TRBJ1-2,CAWSVDENYGYTF,TGTGCCTGGAGTGTTGACGAGAACTATGGCTACACCTTC
-,TRBV7-2,-,TRBJ1-2,CASSARSYGYTF,TGTGCCAGCAGCGCGCGGAGCTATGGCTACACCTTC
few,TRBV12-3/TRBV12-4,TRBD1,TRBJ2-7,CASSAGGTNYEQYF,TGTGCCAGCAGCGCAGGGGGAACAAACTACGAGCAGTACTTC
few,TRBV3-1,TRBD1,TRBJ1-2,CASSTLNRGGYTF,TGTGCCAGCAGCACCCTAAACAGGGGTGGCTACACCTTC
-,TRBV4-2,TRBD2,TRBJ2-3,CASSQELAGMSTDTQYF,TGTGCCAGCAGCCAAGAACTAGCGGGAATGAGCACAGATACGCAGTATTTT
-,TRBV12-3/TRBV12-4,TRBD1,TRBJ1-1,CASSWGGQTLNTEAFF,TGTGCCAGCAGTTGGGGGGGACAGACGCTGAACACTGAAGCTTTCTTT
-,TRBV18,-,TRBJ1-4,CASSPGGYGEKLFF,TGTGCCAGCTCACCAGGGGGATACGGTGAAAAACTGTTTTTT
-,TRBV29-1,TRBD2,TRBJ2-1,CSVEGSGGQQFF,TGCAGCGTTGAGGGTAGCGGGGGCCAGCAGTTCTTC
-,TRBV29-1,-,TRBJ2-1,CSVWREYNNEQFF,TGCAGCGTTTGGAGGGAGTACAACAATGAGCAGTTCTTC
-,TRBV3-1,TRBD1,TRBJ2-5,CASSRRQGQETQYF,TGTGCCAGCAGTCGAAGACAGGGCCAAGAGACCCAGTACTTC
-,TRBV7-9,TRBD2,TRBJ2-1,CASSLVGSSSGYNEQFF,TGTGCCAGCAGCTTAGTGGGTAGTTCTAGCGGTTACAATGAGCAGTTCTTC
-,TRBV19,-,TRBJ1-2,CASTPRAHYGYTF,TGTGCCAGTACTCCTCGGGCGCACTATGGCTACACCTTC
-,TRBV4-1,-,TRBJ2-5,CASSHPGQETQYF,TGCGCCAGCAGCCATCCCGGACAAGAGACCCAGTACTTC
few,TRBV7-6,-,TRBJ2-5,CASSLVPREKETQYF,TGTGCCAGCAGCTTAGTTCCCAGGGAAAAAGAGACCCAGTACTTC
few,TRBV3-1,-,TRBJ2-7,CASSQDGVSFDEQYF,TGTGCCAGCAGCCAAGATGGGGTTTCATTCGACGAGCAGTACTTC
-,TRBV12-3/TRBV12-4,TRBD1,TRBJ2-7,CASSYRGQTYEQYF,TGTGCCAGCAGTTACAGGGGCCAGACCTACGAGCAGTACTTC
few,TRBV12-3/TRBV12-4,TRBD1,TRBJ2-5,CATAWTGSPQETQYF,TGTGCCACCGCATGGACAGGCTCGCCCCAAGAGACCCAGTACTTC
-,TRBV7-2,TRBD2,TRBJ2-1,CASSRFPSAGGPVEQFF,TGTGCCAGCAGCCGCTTCCCCTCGGCGGGAGGGCCGGTTGAGCAGTTCTTC
-,TRBV3-1,-,TRBJ2-2,CASSQDSPPGDTGELFF,TGTGCCAGCAGCCAAGATTCACCTCCCGGGGACACCGGGGAGCTGTTTTTT
-,TRBV9,TRBD2,TRBJ2-5,CASSVGLAGEETQYF,TGTGCCAGCAGCGTAGGCCTAGCGGGGGAAGAGACCCAGTACTTC
-,TRBV6-5,TRBD1,TRBJ1-1,CASRNGQGITSRTEAFF,TGTGCCAGCAGGAACGGACAGGGGATTACGAGCCGGACTGAAGCTTTCTTT
-,TRBV28,-,TRBJ2-7,CASILRGSEIYEQYF,TGTGCCAGCATCCTGAGAGGGTCAGAGATCTACGAGCAGTACTTC
-,TRBV12-3/TRBV12-4,TRBD2,TRBJ2-7,CASSLQRDLSYEQYF,TGTGCCAGCAGTTTACAGCGGGACCTATCCTACGAGCAGTACTTC
-,TRBV18,-,TRBJ2-5,CASATGAQAQYF,TGTGCCAGCGCGACCGGGGCACAGGCCCAGTACTTC
-,TRBV10-3,-,TRBJ2-3,CAISESTDTQYF,TGTGCCATCAGTGAGTCCACAGATACGCAGTATTTT
few,TRBV7-8,-,TRBJ2-4,CASSPSIIRLAKNIQYF,TGTGCCAGCAGCCCTAGCATAATCCGCCTAGCCAAAAACATTCAGTACTTC
-,TRBV11-2,TRBD1,TRBJ2-5,CASSQGQAKETQYF,TGTGCCAGCAGCCAAGGACAGGCGAAAGAGACCCAGTACTTC
-,TRBV7-2,TRBD2,TRBJ2-5,CASSLIAGVETQYF,TGTGCCAGCAGCTTAATAGCGGGTGTGGAGACCCAGTACTTC
-,TRBV6-1,-,TRBJ2-3,CASSDRGYSTDTQYF,TGTGCCAGCAGTGACCGGGGGTATAGCACAGATACGCAGTATTTT
few,TRBV6-4,-,TRBJ2-3,CASSDSGATGDTQYF,TGTGCCAGCAGTGACTCTGGGGCAACGGGGGATACGCAGTATTTT
-,TRBV6-6,TRBD1,TRBJ1-5,CASSYATRGQGISQPQHF,TGTGCCAGCAGTTACGCGACCCGGGGACAGGGAATTAGTCAGCCCCAGCATTTT
-,TRBV4-1,TRBD1,TRBJ2-5,CASSPLTQGAQETQYF,TGCGCCAGCAGCCCCTTGACACAGGGGGCGCAGGAGACCCAGTACTTC
-,TRBV11-2,-,TRBJ2-1,CASSFELSYNEQFF,TGTGCCAGCAGCTTCGAACTATCCTACAATGAGCAGTTCTTC
few,TRBV9,-,TRBJ2-1,CASNVRGVAYNEQFF,TGTGCCAGCAACGTTAGGGGGGTCGCCTACAATGAGCAGTTCTTC
-,TRBV7-2,TRBD2,TRBJ2-7,CASSRASGNYEQYF,TGTGCCAGCAGCCGCGCTAGCGGGAACTACGAGCAGTACTTC
-,TRBV20-1,TRBD2,TRBJ2-7,CSARGALAGAYEQYF,TGCAGTGCTAGAGGGGCACTAGCGGGAGCCTACGAGCAGTACTTC
few,TRBV12-3/TRBV12-4,-,TRBJ1-2,CASSSSGTRGYTF,TGTGCCAGCAGTTCCAGCGGGACGCGAGGCTACACCTTC
many,TRBV3-1,-,TRBJ2-7,CASSQDVEGRQYF,TGTGCCAGCAGCCAAGATGTAGAGGGAAGGCAGTACTTC
few,TRBV5-1,TRBD1,TRBJ1-1,CASSGTAMNTEAFF,TGCGCCAGCAGCGGGACAGCTATGAACACTGAAGCTTTCTTT
few,TRBV20-1,-,TRBJ2-6,CSAKGGTGANVLTF,TGCAGCGCGAAGGGGGGGACTGGGGCCAACGTCCTGACTTTC